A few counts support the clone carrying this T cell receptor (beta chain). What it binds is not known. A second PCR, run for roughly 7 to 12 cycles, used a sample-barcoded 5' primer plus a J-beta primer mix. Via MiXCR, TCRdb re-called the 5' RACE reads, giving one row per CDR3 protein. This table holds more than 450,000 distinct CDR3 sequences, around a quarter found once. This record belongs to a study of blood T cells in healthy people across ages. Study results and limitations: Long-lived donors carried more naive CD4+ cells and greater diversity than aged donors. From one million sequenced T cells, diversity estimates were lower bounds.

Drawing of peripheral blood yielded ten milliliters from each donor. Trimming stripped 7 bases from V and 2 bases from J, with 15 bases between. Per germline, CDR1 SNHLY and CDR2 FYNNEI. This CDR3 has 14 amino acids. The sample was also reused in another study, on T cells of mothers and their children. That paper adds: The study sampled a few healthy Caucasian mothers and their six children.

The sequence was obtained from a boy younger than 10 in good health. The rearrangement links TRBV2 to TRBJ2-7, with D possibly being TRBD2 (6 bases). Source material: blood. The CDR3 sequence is CASKRTTLTYEQYF. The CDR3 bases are TGTGCCAGCAAACGGACTACTCTTACCTACGAGCAGTACTTC.